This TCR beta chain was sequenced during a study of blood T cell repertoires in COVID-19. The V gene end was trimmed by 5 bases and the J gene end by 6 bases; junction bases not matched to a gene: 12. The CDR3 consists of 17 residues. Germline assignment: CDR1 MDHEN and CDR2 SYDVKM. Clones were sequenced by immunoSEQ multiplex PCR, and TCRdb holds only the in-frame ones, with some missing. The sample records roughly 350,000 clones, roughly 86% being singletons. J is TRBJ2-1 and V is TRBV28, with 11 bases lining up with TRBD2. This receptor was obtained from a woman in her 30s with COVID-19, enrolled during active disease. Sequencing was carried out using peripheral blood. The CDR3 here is CASSPQLAGAFRNEQFF. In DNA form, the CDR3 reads TGTGCCAGCAGTCCTCAACTAGCGGGAGCATTTCGCAATGAGCAGTTCTTC.